Reported below is one T cell receptor beta chain. Which antigen it targets is not known. Base qualities were left out, and no much larger clone turns up one base away. Ends trimmed: V by 4 bases, J by 4 bases; bases unmatched to a gene: 0. The CDR3, cysteine through phenylalanine, is 13 amino acids long. The sequence is cut down to CDR3 DNA, 39 bases in frame from base 1. Via the germline V gene, CDR1 is SGHVS and CDR2 FQNEAQ. Healthy HIV-negative adults with no recently reported acute infections or vaccinations were included as donors. All donors were Caucasian adults living in Nashville, Tennessee, USA. Magnetic negative selection was used to enrich CD4+ T cells, after which naive cells were positively selected on CD45RA and the negative fraction became the memory subset. Blood was collected by leukapheresis, and PBMCs were isolated by Ficoll-Histopaque density gradient centrifugation and then cryopreserved in liquid nitrogen vapor phase. Analytical flow cytometry was used to check the purity and quantity of every magnetically sorted T cell population. Each sorted fraction had its genomic DNA isolated and then quantified by UV absorbance on a Nanodrop 2000c.

This sample is drawn from a study of shared clonotypes between healthy human individuals (dated by TCRdb to about 2020). As for the study more broadly: Two women and a few men aged 18 to 49 years were included in the cohort. To increase sequencing depth and limit assay-specific biases, TCR repertoire library preparation and sequencing were carried out by different laboratories using diverse techniques. Between about 0.94 and 8.9 billion PBMCs per donor were obtained by leukapheresis. To estimate repertoire size and how much clonotypes are shared between individuals, the study performed deep sequencing of blood TCR repertoires from about five healthy adults. For each donor, CD4 naive and CD4 memory were each run on three plates, CD8 naive on two plates, and CD8 memory on one plate.

Study-wide conclusions, independent of this receptor: Sampling was restricted to blood, and TCR repertoires in tissues likely differ from the TCR repertoires found in blood. Based on pairwise subsampling, the degree of clonotype sharing among donors was expected to be affected by sequencing depth. Sharing across several donors was observed for around 4.8% of naive CD4, 3% to 3.5% of naive CD8, 2% to 2.5% of memory CD4, and around 0.4% of memory CD8 clonotypes. Even with the large sequencing depth, rarefaction of the sorted-subset datasets indicated that sequencing was incomplete. Naive subsets generally had larger estimated clonotype richness than memory subsets. Clonotypes shared by all four sorted-subset donors showed higher generation probabilities than non-shared clonotypes. The genetic and exposure-history diversity represented was limited by the small number of donors.

Using the deep immunoSEQ assay, multiplex PCR amplified TCR CDR3 regions from genomic DNA. Extracted genomic DNA from each cell subset was distributed evenly across all wells of several immunoSEQ 96-well plates, and each plate was treated as a replicate. For sorted subsets, about 0.2 ug genomic DNA, equal to tens of thousands of T cell genomes, was loaded into each replicate PCR. The purified libraries were quantified using a Qubit 3.0 fluorometer, sized with a Bioanalyzer 2100, and then quantified again using the KAPA Library Quantification kit. Every immunoSEQ 96-well plate was sequenced on a dedicated single-read 150-cycle Illumina NextSeq 550 flow cell. Turning to the authors' computational methods: Because only junctional sequences without quality scores were contained in the immunoSEQ output, filtering matching that applied to full-length reads could not be performed. To assign V/J genes and CDR3, sequences were annotated against IMGT germline references using PyIR, a Python wrapper for IgBLAST v1.9. Any read was removed if the V/J assignment was weak (E-value above 1e-6), the CDR3 was missing, or the read contained stop codons, out-of-frame junctions, or ambiguous translated residues. V3J clonotypes were defined by identical inferred V gene, J gene, and CDR3 amino acid sequence. To compute the percentage overlap between repertoires, the number of shared unique clonotypes was divided by the size of the smaller repertoire. RTK rarefaction, the Chao1 estimator, and Recon v2.1 estimates of unobserved clonotypes were used to assess repertoire richness. Generation probabilities were computed with OLGA for all TCRbeta clonotypes obtained by the gDNA method from several donors. The table comes from immuneACCESS by way of TCRdb, which keeps in-frame sequences with V and J called. Part of the clones is missing from these tables; in studies checked, under half for an unresolved V gene and the rest for unknown reasons. V and J calls and clone size are copied from that table; D and trimming were computed from the DNA. This sample gives 600,000 to 700,000 clones in total; around three quarters of them show up just once. In total, the top ten clones hold around 2% of the sample.

Material for sequencing was memory CD4+ T cells sorted from blood. The sample's cell subset or site, from its label and the paper: CD45RA-negative fraction. The receptor chain draws on TRBV7-8 and TRBJ1-3; 8 bases in the junction line up with TRBD1. The receptor was derived from a woman aged 25 to 45 in good health. The DNA reads TGTGCCAGCAGCTGGACAGGGGGAAACACCATATATTTT. Its amino acids are CASSWTGGNTIYF.